This T cell receptor beta chain was sequenced for a study of cytomegalovirus exposure and HLA in healthy donors. Study-level findings and limits: The authors later found HLA-associated TCR beta chains more clonally expanded than equally common others.

With 60 Vbeta and 13 Jbeta primers, the PCR was carried out. The authors' processing: In a later analysis, the count reached some 73 million unique TCR beta chains, with about 11 million shared. TCRdb's copy holds only in-frame clones and misses some; the assay was immunoSEQ multiplex PCR. The DNA was the basis for D and trimming; V, J and clone size are from that table. The sample has fewer than 250,000 clones, roughly 84% seen once. With regard to this clone: Its antigen is unidentified.

The sequenced sample was PBMCs. The receptor's source is a girl between 5 and 17 years old in good health and CMV-seronegative.

The chain's CDR3 is CAWSPEQGTQYF. In nucleotides, the CDR3 is TGTGCCTGGAGTCCCGAGCAGGGTACGCAGTATTTT. This sequence joins TRBV30 and TRBJ2-3; tentative D call: TRBD1 (5 bases). Germline V gene data show CDR1 as GTSNPN and CDR2 as SVGIG (reference sequence). The CDR3 has 12 amino acids. V lost 2 bases, J lost 8 bases, and 11 bases lay in between.